The rows below give T cell receptor beta chains drawn from one sample of a study of blood T cell repertoires in COVID-19. The method was immunoSEQ multiplex PCR; TCRdb's version includes in-frame clones alone and lacks a portion of them. Of about 74,000 clones in the sample, about nine tenths are singletons; the top ten hold about 2.5%. Sequenced sample: peripheral blood. The receptors derive from a man aged 50-60 years with COVID-19, enrolled during active disease. Each CDR3 is given with its conserved first and last residue.

TRBV11-2,TRBJ2-7,CASSLDLATYEQYF
TRBV20-1,TRBJ1-6,CSASVHSNSPLHF
TRBV29-1,TRBJ1-2,CSVVRGTYGYTF
TRBV5-1,TRBJ1-4,CASSLESWDRVTGEKLFF
TRBV5-6,TRBJ2-3,CASDALGGADTQYF
TRBV3-1/TRBV3-2,TRBJ1-2,CASSQDPGYGYTF
TRBV25-1,TRBJ1-1,CASSDSVASEAFF
TRBV4-3,TRBJ1-3,CASSPNLDRGTGNTIYF
TRBV3-1/TRBV3-2,TRBJ2-3,CASSHSGRPDTQYF
TRBV9,TRBJ1-3,CASSVGQGEGNTIYF
TRBV6-5,TRBJ2-5,CASSYSRVAFEETQYF
TRBV19,TRBJ1-5,CASSGTGGNQPQHF
TRBV20-1,TRBJ2-1,CSATHSVEQFF
TRBV5-4,TRBJ2-3,CASSLGLTSTDTQYF
TRBV5-1,TRBJ1-6,CASSPEIPGQGNSNSPLHF
TRBV3-1/TRBV3-2,TRBJ1-1,CASSQGRGPGTEAFF
TRBV9,TRBJ2-1,CASSVRLAGVNTYNEQFF
TRBV6-2/TRBV6-3,TRBJ2-3,CASSSSGILPDTQYF
TRBV15,TRBJ1-5,CATSERSSNQPQHF
TRBV5-1,TRBJ1-1,CASSSLQGTEAFF
TRBV28,TRBJ2-3,CASSFLLDRAGGDTQYF
TRBV5-1,TRBJ2-1,CASSTSGTGGFSEQFF
TRBV19,TRBJ2-2,CASSRRGKPGELFF
TRBV5-5,TRBJ2-1,CASSFSPAGDGEQFF
TRBV7-2,TRBJ2-1,CASSQGLPPLGNEQFF
TRBV6-1,TRBJ2-5,CASSEARGQGGETQYF
TRBV4-2,TRBJ1-6,CASSQERQGLNSPLHF
TRBV28,TRBJ2-1,CASRPGQVYNEQFF
TRBV24-1,TRBJ1-1,CATSDPGQAEAFF
TRBV19,TRBJ1-4,CASSRQIATNEKLFF
TRBV28,TRBJ1-1,CASRPGGNTEAFF
TRBV3-1/TRBV3-2,TRBJ1-5,CASSQDWGGNQPQHF
TRBV19,TRBJ2-1,CASSTTSGMANEQFF
TRBV18,TRBJ1-1,CASSPSDTEAFF